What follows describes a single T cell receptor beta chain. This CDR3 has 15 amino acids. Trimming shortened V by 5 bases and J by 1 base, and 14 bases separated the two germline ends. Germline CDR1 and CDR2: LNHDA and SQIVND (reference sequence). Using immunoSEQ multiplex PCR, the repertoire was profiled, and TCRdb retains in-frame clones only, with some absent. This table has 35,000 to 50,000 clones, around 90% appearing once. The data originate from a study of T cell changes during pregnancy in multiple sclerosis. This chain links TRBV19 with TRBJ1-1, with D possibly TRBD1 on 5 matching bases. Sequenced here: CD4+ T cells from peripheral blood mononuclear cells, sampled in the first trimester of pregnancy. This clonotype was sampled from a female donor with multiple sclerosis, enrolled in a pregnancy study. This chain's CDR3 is CASSSQGSPNTEAFF. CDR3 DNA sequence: TGTGCCAGTAGTTCGCAGGGATCTCCGAACACTGAAGCTTTCTTT. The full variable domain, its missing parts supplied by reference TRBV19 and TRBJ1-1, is DGGITQSPKYLFRKEGQNVTLSCEQNLNHDAMYWYRQDPGQGLRLIYYSQIVNDFQKGDIAEGYSVSREKKESFPLTVTSAQKNPTAFYLCASSSQGSPNTEAFFGQGTRLTVV.